This T cell receptor (beta chain) was identified during a study of T cells after yellow fever vaccination. This clonotype was observed a few times. Template-switching 5'RACE yielded the TCR cDNA; a universal primer site and UMIs were added in the process. From the 5' RACE reads, TCRdb called clonotypes with MiXCR, one entry per CDR3 protein. Among 280,000 or so distinct CDR3 sequences listed, around 10% were seen once. Specimen: CD4+ T cells sorted from PBMCs, collected 5 days after the yellow fever booster vaccination. This clonotype originated in a man between 18 and 29 years old who received the YFV17D yellow fever vaccine.

CDR3 protein: CASSEPGYEQYF. CDR3 coding DNA: TGCGCCAGCAGTGAGCCGGGCTACGAGCAGTACTTC. The chain has TRBV10-1 and TRBJ2-7; D gene ambiguous. Germline V gene sequence: CDR1 WNHNN, CDR2 SYGVQD (reference sequence). With 2 bases removed from V and 3 bases from J, the gap between germline ends came to 5 bases. CDR3 size: 12 residues.